The present T cell receptor beta chain was sequenced within a study of graft-versus-host responses after intestinal transplantation. The wider study: Each recipient received a multivisceral, liver-intestinal, or isolated intestinal graft. The recipients all started with anti-thymocyte globulin induction and then took tacrolimus and steroids for three to four years. Study-wide findings and caveats: After transplant, early declines in HvG clones were associated with peak levels of circulating GvH clones. GvH clones appeared in recipient marrow, some first in ileum or blood.

TCRdb keeps only in-frame clones here, not all; method: immunoSEQ multiplex PCR. Here the sample spans around 97,000 clones, 90% to 95% being singletons. Germline CDR1 reads SGHNT; CDR2 reads YYREEE (reference sequence). The CDR3 is 14 residues long. The V end lost 1 base, the J end lost 3 bases, and 11 bases lay between the germline ends. With respect to this clone: Its target is not known.

This chain joins TRBV5-4 and TRBJ2-7; D is perhaps TRBD2 (6 bases). This specimen consisted of unstimulated CD4+ T cells sorted from spleen or lymph node cells, obtained before transplant. This TCR derives from a human donor who was the organ donor for an intestinal transplant. Here the CDR3 reads CASSLWDWGYEQYF. In DNA form, the CDR3 reads TGTGCCAGCAGCTTGTGGGACTGGGGCTACGAGCAGTACTTC. Variable domain in full (rest from reference TRBV5-4 and TRBJ2-7): ETGVTQSPTHLIKTRGQQVTLRCSSQSGHNTVSWYQQALGQGPQFIFQYYREEENGRGNFPPRFSGLQFPNYSSELNVNALELDDSALYLCASSLWDWGYEQYFGPGTRLTVT.